This entry describes one T cell receptor (beta chain). This clone has only a few counts. No cognate antigen has been identified for it. No base quality information exists; no much larger clone differs at one position. CD4+ T cells from unexposed donors were collected before the COVID-19 pandemic (2011-2018). After 10 to 11 days of culture, CD4+ T cells were isolated with the EasySep CD4+ T cell isolation kit. As cell numbers permitted, CD4+ T cells from unexposed donors were tested for reactivity to SARS-CoV-2 S and N and to four common cold coronavirus spike pools. About 1.8 million PBMCs per well were cultured in IMDM with about 4.9% human AB serum and around 10 IU/ml IL-2. Half of the culture medium was replaced with fresh IL-2-containing medium on days 3 and 7. Each peptide culture condition was generally run in triplicate replicate wells. Leukapheresis product for the unexposed donors was bought commercially. Ficoll-Paque PLUS gradient centrifugation was used to isolate PBMCs from either whole blood or leukapheresis product. PBMCs were either used fresh in the expansion assay or cryopreserved at -140 degrees C. The QIAamp Micro DNA Kit was used to extract genomic DNA from the CD4+ T cells.

Libraries were made using the immunoSEQ multiplex PCR assay. As for how the authors treated the data: Preprocessing removed nonproductive sequences and CDR3s not starting with C, not ending with F or W, or shorter than 7 amino acids. Antigen-specific clonotypes were called with the MANAFEST web app on the basis of expansion relative to the reference and to other culture wells. A clone counted as positive if significantly expanded in 2 of 3 replicate wells versus the reference culture at FDR below 0.05. To be called positive, a clone also had to show significant expansion compared with every other tandem well and an odds ratio greater than 5. CDR3 homology was quantified as pairwise Levenshtein distance, calculated with the stringdist R package after three terminal residues were trimmed from each end. What TCRdb holds here is the immuneACCESS table cut down to in-frame rearrangements. Part of the clones is not present; checked against another copy, under half of the missing clones reflect an unresolved V gene, and the others are unexplained. That table is the source of V, J and clone size, and D and trimming were worked out from the DNA. This sample is represented by over 20,000 clones; 75% of them were singletons. The ten largest clones add up to roughly 13% of the sample.

The record originates from a study of CD4 T cells in relation to SARS-CoV-2 and coronaviruses (dated by TCRdb to the early 2020s). Study-level background: The ViraFEST assay cultured PBMCs with antigen for under 11 days, then sequenced TCR beta CDR3s to find antigen-specific clonal expansions. Shared crossreactive spike epitopes were mapped to their HLA restriction using patient-derived lymphoblastoid cell lines. Samples from a few pre-COVID donors and the naive versus memory experiments were sequenced with the Adaptive Biotechnologies TCR-sequencing kit; other data were Illumina-based. At the level of individual TCR clonotypes, the study measured memory CD4+ T cell crossreactivity between SARS-CoV-2 spike protein and common cold coronavirus spike proteins. A different, Illumina-based TCR-beta assay was used to sequence expansion assays from other donors in the study. An HIV-1 Nef peptide pool or a culture without peptide was used as the negative reference condition.

Study-wide conclusions, independent of this receptor: Pre-pandemic and post-infection samples were not both contributed by any donor, so tracing of the source of pre-existing responses was limited. In about 61% of donors, memory CD4+ clonotypes turned up that crossrecognized SARS-CoV-2 and at least one common cold coronavirus spike. Small numbers of patients and of tested TCRs limited the study. Crossreactive clones showed significantly weaker SARS-CoV-2-driven expansion than monoreactive clones, consistent with antigenic imprinting. Since the crossreactivity analysis centred on spike protein, crossreactivity against other viral proteins was not assessed.

At the junction V is shortened by 2 bases and J by 0 bases, with 12 bases in between. The CDR3 runs 16 amino acids, cysteine and phenylalanine included. The entry retains the CDR3 DNA only, 48 bases that are in frame from base 1. The germline V gene (reference sequence) supplies CDR1 SEHNR and CDR2 FQNEAQ. The material sequenced was CD4+ T cells from PBMCs, cultured in vitro. The clonotype was recovered from a human donor in good health. Recombination connected TRBV7-9 to TRBJ2-3, with TRBD2 tentatively as D gene (6 bases match). The nucleotides are TGTGCCAGCAGCTTATGGAGGGGCGTGAGCACAGATACGCAGTATTTT. This is translated as CASSLWRGVSTDTQYF. When the CDR3 is completed using the reference TRBV7-9 and TRBJ2-3 genes on either side, the full variable domain is DTGVSQNPRHKITKRGQNVTFRCDPISEHNRLYWYRQTLGQGPEFLTYFQNEAQLEKSRLLSDRFSAERPKGSFSTLEIQRTEQGDSAMYLCASSLWRGVSTDTQYFGPGTRLTVL.